Following are 8 T cell receptor beta chains from one sample sequenced in a study of cytomegalovirus exposure and HLA in healthy donors. The PCR made use of 60 Vbeta and 13 Jbeta primers. The method was immunoSEQ multiplex PCR; TCRdb's version includes in-frame clones alone and lacks a portion of them. The sample gives 150,000 or so clones, around 72% of which show up once; around 4% is in the top ten. The specimen sequenced was PBMCs. These receptor sequences come from a man between 18 and 29 years old in good health and CMV-seropositive.

The rearrangement links TRBV5-5 to TRBJ2-5; no clear D gene. V lost 0 bases to trimming and J lost 1 base, with 7 bases between them. CDR3 size: 14 residues. CDR1 is SGHKS and CDR2 is YYEKEE in the germline V gene (reference sequence). Here the CDR3 DNA reads TGTGCCAGCAGCTTGGGCGGATCCCAAGAGACCCAGTACTTC. Translated: CASSLGGSQETQYF. Full variable domain (rest looked up from reference TRBV5-5 and TRBJ2-5): DAGVTQSPTHLIKTRGQQVTLRCSPISGHKSVSWYQQVLGQGPQFIFQYYEKEERGRGNFPDRFSARQFPNYSSELNVNALLLGDSALYLCASSLGGSQETQYFGPGTRLLVL.

CDR3 residues: CATTPRLSDEQFF. The CDR3 nucleotides read TGTGCCACCACCCCCAGGCTCTCGGATGAGCAGTTCTTC. The J gene is TRBJ2-1, the V gene TRBV15, with D unclear. Germline CDR1 reads LNHNV; CDR2 reads YYDKDF (reference sequence). This CDR3 region has 13 residues. V was pared by 7 bases and J by 8 bases, with 15 bases between.

This clone was observed a handful of times. The V gene is TRBV6-6, the J gene TRBJ2-1; 7 bases agree with TRBD2. The length of the CDR3 is 16 residues. The trim removed 0 bases at V and 7 bases at J, leaving 9 bases unmatched. The germline V gene encodes CDR1 MNHNY and CDR2 SVGAGI (reference sequence). As DNA, the CDR3 is TGTGCCAGCAGTTACTCTGGGGGAGGGGATATGAATGAGCAGTTCTTC. Translation: CASSYSGGGDMNEQFF.

Only one count was recorded for this clone. The chain employs TRBV7-9 and TRBJ1-2; possibly TRBD1 for D (5 bases). Germline values: CDR1 SEHNR, CDR2 FQNEAQ (reference sequence). The V and J ends lost 3 bases and 0 bases respectively, with 11 bases between them. The CDR3 contains 15 residues. The CDR3 here is CASSFGTGTNYGYTF. DNA for the CDR3: TGTGCCAGCAGCTTCGGAACAGGCACTAACTATGGCTACACCTTC.

This clone was detected only a few times. The junction differs from germline at one of its ends, possibly a read error. The chain recombines TRBV7-8 with TRBJ2-7; the match to TRBD1 covers 8 bases. The CDR3 spans 13 residues. Germline V gene lookup returns CDR1 SGHVS and CDR2 FQNEAQ. The CDR3 DNA reads TGTGCCAGCAGTTTAGACAGGGGCGACGAGCAGTACTTC. Translation: CASSLDRGDEQYF.

The chain has TRBV6-5 and TRBJ1-3; unclear D gene. The CDR3 contains 15 residues. Trimming took off 6 bases at V and 0 bases at J, with 12 bases between the two ends. Germline loops: CDR1 MNHEY, CDR2 SVGAGI. The CDR3 sequence: CASRPHSSSGNTIYF. The CDR3 region has the DNA TGTGCCAGCAGACCCCACAGTTCCTCTGGAAACACCATATATTTT.

The rearrangement links TRBV10-1 to TRBJ2-5, with D possibly TRBD1 on 5 matching bases. Germline lookup yields CDR1 WNHNN and CDR2 SYGVQD (reference sequence). CDR3 length: 13 amino acids. Between the trimmed V and J ends, which lost 0 bases and 5 bases, there was a span of 7 bases. This chain's CDR3 is CASSESGVETQYF. The DNA of the CDR3 is TGCGCCAGCAGTGAGTCAGGGGTTGAGACCCAGTACTTC.

The chain recombines TRBV5-1 with TRBJ1-2; 8 bases match TRBD1. Germline lookup yields CDR1 SGHRS and CDR2 YFSETQ. CDR3 length: 13 amino acids. Trimming cost V 3 bases and J 8 bases; bases outside gene matches: 6. The CDR3 here is CASSSGQGGGYTF. In nucleotides, the CDR3 is TGCGCCAGCAGCTCTGGACAGGGAGGCGGCTACACCTTC. The variable domain in full, completed from reference TRBV5-1 and TRBJ1-2, reads KAGVTQTPRYLIKTRGQQVTLSCSPISGHRSVSWYQQTPGQGLQFLFEYFSETQRNKGNFPGRFSGRQFSNSRSEMNVSTLELGDSALYLCASSSGQGGGYTFGSGTRLTVV.